This TCR beta chain was captured in a study of technical replicates of blood from several donors. Generated by immunoSEQ multiplex PCR, the TCRdb table keeps only in-frame clones and is missing some. The sample includes 65,000 to 80,000 clones, over 95% of them seen just once. Germline V gene data show CDR1 as SGHVS and CDR2 as FNYEAQ. Trimming removed 2 bases at V and 9 bases at J, with 5 bases between. The CDR3 is 11 residues long. The TCR sequence derives from a human donor in good health. The sequencing input was T cells isolated from PBMCs. J is TRBJ2-1 and V is TRBV7-6, with D unclear. CDR3 bases: TGTGCCAGCAGCTTATACGGTGAGCAGTTCTTC. It translates to CASSLYGEQFF.